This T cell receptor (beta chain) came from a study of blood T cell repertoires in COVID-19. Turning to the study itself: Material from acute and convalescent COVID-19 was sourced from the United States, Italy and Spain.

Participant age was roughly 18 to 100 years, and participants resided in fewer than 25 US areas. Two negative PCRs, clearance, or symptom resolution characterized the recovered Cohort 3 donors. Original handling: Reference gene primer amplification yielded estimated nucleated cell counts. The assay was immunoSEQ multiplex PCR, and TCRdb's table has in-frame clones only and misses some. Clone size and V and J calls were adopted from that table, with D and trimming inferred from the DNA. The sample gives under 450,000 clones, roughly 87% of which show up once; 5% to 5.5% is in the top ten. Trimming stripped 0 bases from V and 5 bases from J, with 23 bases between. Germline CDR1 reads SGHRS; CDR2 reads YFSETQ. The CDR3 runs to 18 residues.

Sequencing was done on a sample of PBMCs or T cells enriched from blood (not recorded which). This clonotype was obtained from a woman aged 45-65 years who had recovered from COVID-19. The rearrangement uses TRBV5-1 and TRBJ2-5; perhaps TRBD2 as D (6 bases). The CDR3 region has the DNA TGCGCCAGCAGCTTGGCCGGGGGTAATAAGATCCCTGGGGAGACCCAGTACTTC. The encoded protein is CASSLAGGNKIPGETQYF.